This entry is about one T cell receptor beta chain. A single record per CDR3 protein comes from TCRdb applying MiXCR to the 5' RACE reads. Of more than 300,000 distinct CDR3 sequences listed, over 11% are singletons. The sample belongs to a study of T-cell memory formation after mild COVID-19. Study-level background: Clusters were largely donor specific.

This CDR3 is built from 15 residues. The V and J ends lost 3 bases and 0 bases respectively, with 11 bases between them. CDR1 is SGHNT and CDR2 is YYREEE in the germline V gene (reference sequence). This chain uses TRBV5-4 with TRBJ2-3; a weak D match, TRBD2 (6 bases). This receptor was identified in a man between 18 and 29 years old who had mild COVID-19 (a few samples of this study predate the infection). Cell type and time point are not known. Sequencing was performed on PBMCs or a T cell subset sorted from them (not recorded which). DNA for the CDR3: TGTGCCAGCAGCTCGACACTAGCTAGCACAGATACGCAGTATTTT. Encoded protein: CASSSTLASTDTQYF.